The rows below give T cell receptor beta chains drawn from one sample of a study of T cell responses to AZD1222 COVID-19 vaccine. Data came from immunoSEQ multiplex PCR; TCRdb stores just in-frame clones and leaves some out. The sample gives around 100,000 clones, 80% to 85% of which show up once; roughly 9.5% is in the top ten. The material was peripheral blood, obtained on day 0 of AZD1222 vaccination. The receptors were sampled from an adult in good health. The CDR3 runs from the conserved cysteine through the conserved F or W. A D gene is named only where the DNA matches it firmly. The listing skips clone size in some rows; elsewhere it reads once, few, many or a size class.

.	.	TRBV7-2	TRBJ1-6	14	TGTGCCAGCAGCTTAATGGGACGGCTTTCACCCCTCCACTTT	CASSLMGRLSPLHF
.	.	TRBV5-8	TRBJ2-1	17	TGTGCCAGCAGCTTGGGGGGGGCCTCTAACTTGGACAATGAGCAGTTCTTC	CASSLGGASNLDNEQFF
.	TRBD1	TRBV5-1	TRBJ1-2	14	TGCGCCAGCAGCCTTCAGGGGGCAGGAGATGGCTACACCTTC	CASSLQGAGDGYTF
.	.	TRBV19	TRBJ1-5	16	TGTGCCAGTAGCCACCTCTCTGGGATAGGCAATCAGCCCCAGCATTTT	CASSHLSGIGNQPQHF
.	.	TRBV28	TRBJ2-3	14	TGTGCCAGCAGTCTCGGGACTGCCTTAGATACGCAGTATTTT	CASSLGTALDTQYF
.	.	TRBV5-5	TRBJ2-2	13	TGTGCCAGCAGCTCGAAGGGGGTCGGGGAGCTGTTTTTT	CASSSKGVGELFF
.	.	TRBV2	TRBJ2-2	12	TGTGCCAGCAGAATAGGCACCGGGGAGCTGTTTTTT	CASRIGTGELFF
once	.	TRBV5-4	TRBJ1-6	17	TGTGCCAGCAGCTTGGCAACGGGACGGTCCTATAATTCACCCCTCCACTTT	CASSLATGRSYNSPLHF
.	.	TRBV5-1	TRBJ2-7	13	TGCGCCAGCAAACCCACCCAGGGATCCGAGCAGTACTTC	CASKPTQGSEQYF
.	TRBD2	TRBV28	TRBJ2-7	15	TGTGCCAGCAGTTTTCCGTCGGGAGGGCCGGGTGAGCAGTACTTC	CASSFPSGGPGEQYF